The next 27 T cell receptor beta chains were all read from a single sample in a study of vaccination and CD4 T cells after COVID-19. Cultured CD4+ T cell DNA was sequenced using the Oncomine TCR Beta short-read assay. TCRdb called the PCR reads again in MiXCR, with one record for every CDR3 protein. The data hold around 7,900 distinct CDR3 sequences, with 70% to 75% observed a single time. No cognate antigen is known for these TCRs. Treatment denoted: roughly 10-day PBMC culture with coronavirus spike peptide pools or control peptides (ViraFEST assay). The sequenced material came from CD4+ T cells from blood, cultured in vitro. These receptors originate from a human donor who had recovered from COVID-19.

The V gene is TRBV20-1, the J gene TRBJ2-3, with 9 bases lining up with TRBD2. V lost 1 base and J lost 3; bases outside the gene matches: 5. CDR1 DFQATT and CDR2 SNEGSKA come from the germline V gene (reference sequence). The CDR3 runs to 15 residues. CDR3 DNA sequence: TGCAGTGCTAGAGTAGCGGGAGTGGGGACAGATACGCAGTATTTT. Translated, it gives CSARVAGVGTDTQYF.

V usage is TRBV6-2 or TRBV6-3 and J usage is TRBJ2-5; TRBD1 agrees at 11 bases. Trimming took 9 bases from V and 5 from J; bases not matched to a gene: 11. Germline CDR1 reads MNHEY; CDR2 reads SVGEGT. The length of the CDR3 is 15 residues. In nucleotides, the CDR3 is TGTGCCAGGGCGCGATGGACAGGGGGCGGGGAGACCCAGTACTTC. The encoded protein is CARARWTGGGETQYF.

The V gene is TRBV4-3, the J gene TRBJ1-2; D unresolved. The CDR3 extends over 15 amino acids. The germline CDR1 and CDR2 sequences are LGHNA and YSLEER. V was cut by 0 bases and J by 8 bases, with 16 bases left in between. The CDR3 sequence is CASSQDLMRFDGYTF. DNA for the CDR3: TGCGCCAGCAGCCAAGATTTAATGAGGTTTGACGGCTACACCTTC.

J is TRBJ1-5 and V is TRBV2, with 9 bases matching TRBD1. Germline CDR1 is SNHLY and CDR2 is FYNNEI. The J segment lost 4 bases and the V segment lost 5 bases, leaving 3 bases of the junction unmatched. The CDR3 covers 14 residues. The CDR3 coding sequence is TGTGCCAGCAGTTACGGGACAGGGAATCAGCCCCAGCATTTT. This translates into CASSYGTGNQPQHF.

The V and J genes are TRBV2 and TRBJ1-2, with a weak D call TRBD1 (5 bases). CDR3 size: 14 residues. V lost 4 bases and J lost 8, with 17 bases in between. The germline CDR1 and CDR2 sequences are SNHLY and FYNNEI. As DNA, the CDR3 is TGTGCCAGCAGTGTTGTGGCCAGGGTGGAGGGCTACACCTTC. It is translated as CASSVVARVEGYTF. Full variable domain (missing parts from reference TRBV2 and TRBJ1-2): EPEVTQTPSHQVTQMGQEVILRCVPISNHLYFYWYRQILGQKVEFLVSFYNNEISEKSEIFDDQFSVERPDGSNFTLKIRSTKLEDSAMYFCASSVVARVEGYTFGSGTRLTVV.

The DNA of the CDR3 is TGTGCCAGCAGCTTAGCAGGGTTGGATAACTATGGCTACACCTTC. Its protein is CASSLAGLDNYGYTF. The rearrangement joins TRBV7-9 to TRBJ1-2; D not certain. Trimming stripped 0 bases from V and 1 base from J, with 9 bases between. This CDR3 comprises 15 residues. CDR1 SEHNR and CDR2 FQNEAQ come from the germline V gene (reference sequence).

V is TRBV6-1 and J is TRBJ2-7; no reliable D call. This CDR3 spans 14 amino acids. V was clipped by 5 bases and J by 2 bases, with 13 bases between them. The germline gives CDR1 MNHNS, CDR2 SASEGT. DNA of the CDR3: TGTGCCAGCAGTACCCCCGGGCCCCCCTACGAGCAGTACTTC. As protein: CASSTPGPPYEQYF.

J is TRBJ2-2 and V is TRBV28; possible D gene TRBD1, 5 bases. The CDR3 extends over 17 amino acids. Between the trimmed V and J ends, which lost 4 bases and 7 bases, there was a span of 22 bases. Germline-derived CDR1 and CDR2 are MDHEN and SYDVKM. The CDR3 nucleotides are TGTGCCAGCAGTTACCCGTTCCCACAGGTTACTATCGGGGAGCTGTTTTTT. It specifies CASSYPFPQVTIGELFF.

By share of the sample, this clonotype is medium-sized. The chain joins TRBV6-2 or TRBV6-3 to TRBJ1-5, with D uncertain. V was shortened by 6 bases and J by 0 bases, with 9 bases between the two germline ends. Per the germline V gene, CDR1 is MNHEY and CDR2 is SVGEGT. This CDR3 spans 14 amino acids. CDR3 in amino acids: CASREESSNQPQHF. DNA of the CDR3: TGTGCCAGCAGGGAGGAATCTAGCAATCAGCCCCAGCATTTT.

DNA of the CDR3: TGTGCCATCAGTGAGGAACTAGCGGGAGATCGGTTCTTC. Residues: CAISEELAGDRFF. This chain joins TRBV10-3 and TRBJ2-1, with 11 bases matching TRBD2. There are 13 residues in the CDR3. V gave up 2 bases and J gave up 15 bases; unmatched junction bases: 6. Germline assignment: CDR1 ENHRY and CDR2 SYGVKD.

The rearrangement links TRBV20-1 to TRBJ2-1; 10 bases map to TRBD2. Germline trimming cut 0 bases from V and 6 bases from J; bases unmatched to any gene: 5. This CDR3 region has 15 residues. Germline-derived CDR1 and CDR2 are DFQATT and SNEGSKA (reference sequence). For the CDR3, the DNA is TGCAGTGCTAGAGACCTCAGACTAGCGGGCAATGAGCAGTTCTTC. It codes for CSARDLRLAGNEQFF.

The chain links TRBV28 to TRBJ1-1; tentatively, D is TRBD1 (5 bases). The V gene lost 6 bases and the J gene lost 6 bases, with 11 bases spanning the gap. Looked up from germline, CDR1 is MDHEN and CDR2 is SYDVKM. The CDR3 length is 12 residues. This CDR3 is CASRPRVSEAFF. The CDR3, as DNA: TGTGCCAGCAGGCCCAGGGTTTCTGAAGCTTTCTTT.

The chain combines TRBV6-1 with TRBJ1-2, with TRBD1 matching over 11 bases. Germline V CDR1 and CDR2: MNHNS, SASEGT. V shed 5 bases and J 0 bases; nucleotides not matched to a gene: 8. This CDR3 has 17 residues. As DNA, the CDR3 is TGTGCCAGCAGTAAAGGGACAGGGGGAAACCCTAACTATGGCTACACCTTC. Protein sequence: CASSKGTGGNPNYGYTF.

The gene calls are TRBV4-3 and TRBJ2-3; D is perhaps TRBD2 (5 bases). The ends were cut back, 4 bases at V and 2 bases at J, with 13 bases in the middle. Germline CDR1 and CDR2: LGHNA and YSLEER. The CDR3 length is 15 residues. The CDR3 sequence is CASSLGLLNTDTQYF. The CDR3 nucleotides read TGCGCCAGCAGCCTCGGACTCCTAAACACAGATACGCAGTATTTT.

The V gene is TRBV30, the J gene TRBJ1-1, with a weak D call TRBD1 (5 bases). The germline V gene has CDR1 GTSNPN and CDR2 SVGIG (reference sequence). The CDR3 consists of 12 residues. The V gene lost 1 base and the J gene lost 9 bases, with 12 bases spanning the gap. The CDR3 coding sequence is TGTGCCTGGAGTGGGGGGGGACTACAAGCTTTCTTT. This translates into CAWSGGGLQAFF.

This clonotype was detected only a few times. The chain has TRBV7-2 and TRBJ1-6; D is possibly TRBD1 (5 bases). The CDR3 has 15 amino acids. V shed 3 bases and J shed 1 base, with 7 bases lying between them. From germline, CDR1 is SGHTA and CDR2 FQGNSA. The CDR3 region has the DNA TGTGCCAGCAGCTTCCAGGGATCCTATAATTCACCCCTCCACTTT. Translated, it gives CASSFQGSYNSPLHF.

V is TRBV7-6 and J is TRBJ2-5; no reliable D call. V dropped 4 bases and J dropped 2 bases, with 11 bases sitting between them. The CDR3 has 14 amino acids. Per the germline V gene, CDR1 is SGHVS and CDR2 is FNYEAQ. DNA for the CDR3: TGTGCCAGCAGCTCGTCCGGCCGTCAAGAGACCCAGTACTTC. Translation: CASSSSGRQETQYF.

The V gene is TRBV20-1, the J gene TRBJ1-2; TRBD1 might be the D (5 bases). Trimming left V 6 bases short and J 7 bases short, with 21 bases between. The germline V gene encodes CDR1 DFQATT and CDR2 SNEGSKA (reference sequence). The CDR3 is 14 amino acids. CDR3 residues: CSATGAAPSFGYTF. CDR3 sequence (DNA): TGCAGTGCCACTGGGGCGGCCCCCTCGTTTGGCTACACCTTC.

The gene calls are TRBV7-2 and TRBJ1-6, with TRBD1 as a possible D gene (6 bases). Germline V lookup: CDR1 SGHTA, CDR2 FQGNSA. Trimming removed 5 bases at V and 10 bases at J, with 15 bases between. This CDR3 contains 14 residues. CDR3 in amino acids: CASSPTGNGSPLHF. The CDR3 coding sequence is TGTGCCAGCAGCCCAACAGGGAATGGGTCACCCCTCCACTTT. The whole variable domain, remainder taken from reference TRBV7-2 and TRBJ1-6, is GAGVSQSPSNKVTEKGKDVELRCDPISGHTALYWYRQSLGQGLEFLIYFQGNSAPDKSGLPSDRFSAERTGGSVSTLTIQRTQQEDSAVYLCASSPTGNGSPLHFGNGTRLTVT.

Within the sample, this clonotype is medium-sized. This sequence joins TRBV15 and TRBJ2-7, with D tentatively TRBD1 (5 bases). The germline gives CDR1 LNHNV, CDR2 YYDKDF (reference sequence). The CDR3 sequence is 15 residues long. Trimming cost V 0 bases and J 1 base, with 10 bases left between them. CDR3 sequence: CATSRDRVGSYEQYF. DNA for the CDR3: TGTGCCACCAGCAGAGACAGGGTCGGGTCCTACGAGCAGTACTTC.

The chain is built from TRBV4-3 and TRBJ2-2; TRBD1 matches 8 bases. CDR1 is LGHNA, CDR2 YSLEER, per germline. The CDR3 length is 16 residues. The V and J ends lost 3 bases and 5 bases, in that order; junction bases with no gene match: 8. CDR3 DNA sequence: TGCGCCAGCAGCCAGACGGACAGGGTCCCGACCGGGGAGCTGTTTTTT. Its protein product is CASSQTDRVPTGELFF.

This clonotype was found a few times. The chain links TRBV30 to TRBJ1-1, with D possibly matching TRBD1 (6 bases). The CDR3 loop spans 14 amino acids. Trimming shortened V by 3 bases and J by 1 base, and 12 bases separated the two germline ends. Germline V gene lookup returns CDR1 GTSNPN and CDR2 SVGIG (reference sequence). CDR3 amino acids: CAWRFTGRNTEAFF. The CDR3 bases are TGTGCCTGGAGATTTACAGGGAGGAACACTGAAGCTTTCTTT.

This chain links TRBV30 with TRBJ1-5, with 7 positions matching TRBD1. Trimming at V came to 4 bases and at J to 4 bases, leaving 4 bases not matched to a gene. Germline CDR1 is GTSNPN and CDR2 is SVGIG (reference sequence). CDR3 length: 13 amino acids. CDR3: CAWKGQHNQPQHF. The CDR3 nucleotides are TGTGCCTGGAAGGGACAGCATAATCAGCCCCAGCATTTT.

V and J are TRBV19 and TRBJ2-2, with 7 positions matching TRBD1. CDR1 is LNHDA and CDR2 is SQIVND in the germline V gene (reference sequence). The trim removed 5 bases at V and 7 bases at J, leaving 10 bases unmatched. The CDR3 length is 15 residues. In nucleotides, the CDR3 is TGTGCCAGTAGTCCCAGGACAGGCGGCGGCGGGGAGCTGTTTTTT. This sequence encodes CASSPRTGGGGELFF.

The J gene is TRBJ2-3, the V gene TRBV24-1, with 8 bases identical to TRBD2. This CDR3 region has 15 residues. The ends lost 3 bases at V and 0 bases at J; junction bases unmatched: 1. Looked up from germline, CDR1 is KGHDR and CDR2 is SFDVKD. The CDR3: CATSDRLASTDTQYF. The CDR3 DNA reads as TGTGCCACCAGTGATAGACTAGCGAGCACAGATACGCAGTATTTT.

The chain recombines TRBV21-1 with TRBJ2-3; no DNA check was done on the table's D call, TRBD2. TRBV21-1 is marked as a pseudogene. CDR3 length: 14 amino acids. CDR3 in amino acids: CASSDGGRRVTQYF. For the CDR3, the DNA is TGTGCCAGCAGCGACGGAGGGAGGAGGGTTACGCAGTATTTT.

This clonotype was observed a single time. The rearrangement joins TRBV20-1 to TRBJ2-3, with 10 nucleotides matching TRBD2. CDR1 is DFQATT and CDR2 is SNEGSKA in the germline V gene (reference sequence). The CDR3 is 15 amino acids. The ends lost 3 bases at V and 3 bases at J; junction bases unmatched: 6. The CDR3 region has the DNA TGCAGTGCTAGGACTGATAGCGGGAGGACAGATACGCAGTATTTT. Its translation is CSARTDSGRTDTQYF.